This passage covers 28 T cell receptor beta chains from one sample sequenced in a study of T cell responses to AZD1222 COVID-19 vaccine. Libraries were prepared by immunoSEQ multiplex PCR; TCRdb keeps only in-frame clonotypes and omits some of them. The sample has 150,000 to 200,000 clones, roughly 93% seen once; the top ten hold 9.2%. The specimen comprised peripheral blood, sampled on day 0 of AZD1222 vaccination. Receptors originate from an adult in good health.

The CDR3 reads CASSHPTGAPGELFF. The CDR3 DNA sequence: TGCGCCAGCAGCCATCCCACAGGGGCCCCCGGGGAGCTGTTTTTT. The chain recombines TRBV4-1 with TRBJ2-2, with TRBD1 matching 7 bases. The germline V gene has CDR1 MGHRA and CDR2 YSYEKL. Germline trimming cut 3 bases from V and 6 bases from J; bases unmatched to any gene: 7. The CDR3 has 15 amino acids.

The gene calls are TRBV5-1 and TRBJ1-4, with a weak D call TRBD1 (6 bases). V lost 0 bases and J 5 bases, leaving 11 bases between the germline ends. CDR3 size: 15 residues. CDR1 is SGHRS, CDR2 YFSETQ, per germline. The CDR3 sequence is CASSLDRGGNEKLFF. DNA for the CDR3: TGCGCCAGCAGCTTGGATAGGGGGGGAAATGAAAAACTGTTTTTT.

This chain joins TRBV6-5 and TRBJ1-5; D ambiguous. The V gene's germline CDR1 is MNHEY and CDR2 SVGAGI. The CDR3 contains 13 residues. V was clipped by 4 bases and J by 3 bases, with 7 bases between them. The CDR3 is CASSSGPNQPQHF. CDR3 nucleotides: TGTGCCAGCAGTTCGGGCCCCAATCAGCCCCAGCATTTT.

This clone occurred once. Other DNA variants within this sample encode the same CDR3. The chain uses TRBV9 and TRBJ1-1; a possible D gene is TRBD1 (6 bases). Trimming took 4 bases from V and 4 from J, leaving 11 bases between them. The V gene's germline CDR1 is SGDLS and CDR2 YYNGEE. This CDR3 has 13 residues. The CDR3 region has the DNA TGTGCCAGCAGCCCAACAGGGATCACTGAAGCTTTCTTT. Its translation is CASSPTGITEAFF. Supplemented by reference TRBV9 and TRBJ1-1, the full variable domain reads DSGVTQTPKHLITATGQRVTLRCSPRSGDLSVYWYQQSLDQGLQFLIQYYNGEERAKGNILERFSAQQFPDLHSELNLSSLELGDSALYFCASSPTGITEAFFGQGTRLTVV.

This chain uses TRBV7-2 with TRBJ2-2; 8 bases agree with TRBD1. The CDR3 contains 15 residues. In germline, CDR1 is SGHTA, CDR2 FQGNSA. V lost 5 bases and J lost 7; bases outside the gene matches: 9. CDR3 region: CASSQTGASGGELFF. The CDR3 DNA is TGTGCCAGCAGCCAGACAGGGGCTTCCGGCGGGGAGCTGTTTTTT. Full variable domain (remainder filled in from reference TRBV7-2 and TRBJ2-2): GAGVSQSPSNKVTEKGKDVELRCDPISGHTALYWYRQSLGQGLEFLIYFQGNSAPDKSGLPSDRFSAERTGGSVSTLTIQRTQQEDSAVYLCASSQTGASGGELFFGEGSRLTVL.

The chain joins TRBV15 to TRBJ2-7; perhaps TRBD2 as D (6 bases). The ends were cut back, 0 bases at V and 3 bases at J, with 9 bases in the middle. The CDR3 is made up of 14 amino acids. Germline V lookup: CDR1 LNHNV, CDR2 YYDKDF (reference sequence). The CDR3: CATSREGGVYEQYF. The CDR3, as DNA: TGTGCCACCAGCAGAGAAGGAGGGGTCTACGAGCAGTACTTC.

This chain links TRBV6-5 with TRBJ2-2; maybe TRBD1 (5 bases). V was shortened by 8 bases and J by 6 bases, with 13 bases between the two germline ends. Germline CDR1 reads MNHEY; CDR2 reads SVGAGI. The CDR3 extends over 13 amino acids. Written as DNA, the CDR3 is TGTGCCAGCGGGGCGCCTGTGCCCGGGGAGCTGTTTTTT. It specifies CASGAPVPGELFF.

V usage is TRBV19 and J usage is TRBJ2-1; TRBD1 agrees at 8 bases. V lost 4 bases to trimming and J lost 3 bases; unmatched junction nucleotides: 8. The CDR3 length is 16 residues. Germline CDR1 and CDR2: LNHDA and SQIVND (reference sequence). CDR3 protein: CASSKKTGAGYNEQFF. The CDR3 DNA sequence: TGTGCCAGTAGTAAGAAGACAGGGGCTGGCTACAATGAGCAGTTCTTC.

The CDR3 DNA reads as TGTGCCAGCAGCTTATTTAGTCGTGCAGATACGCAGTATTTT. Protein: CASSLFSRADTQYF. The V and J genes are TRBV11-1 and TRBJ2-3; D is undetermined. Germline CDR1 reads SGHAT; CDR2 reads FQDESV (reference sequence). Trimming took 2 bases from V and 4 from J, leaving 10 bases between them. The CDR3 sequence is 14 residues long.

V gene TRBV24-1 combines with J gene TRBJ2-2; D may be TRBD1 (6 bases). CDR3 length: 18 amino acids. The germline CDR1 and CDR2 sequences are KGHDR and SFDVKD. Deletions cut 3 bases from V and 4 bases from J, with 20 bases between. CDR3 DNA: TGTGCCACCAGTGATCCCAAGCCGGGACATATAGTCACCGGGGAGCTGTTTTTT. It translates to CATSDPKPGHIVTGELFF.

This chain joins TRBV27 and TRBJ2-7; 16 positions match TRBD2. This CDR3 is built from 17 residues. The V gene's germline CDR1 is MNHEY and CDR2 SMNVEV (reference sequence). The V segment lost 5 bases and the J segment 7 bases; nucleotides outside the gene matches: 11. The CDR3 region has the DNA TGTGCCAGCAGTACCGGGGGACTAGCGGGAGGGCTGGGAGAGCAGTACTTC. Protein: CASSTGGLAGGLGEQYF.

The chain links TRBV28 to TRBJ1-2; tentatively, D is TRBD1 (6 bases). V gave up 5 bases and J gave up 2 bases, with 9 bases separating them. Germline V gene lookup returns CDR1 MDHEN and CDR2 SYDVKM. This CDR3 comprises 13 residues. CDR3: CASSEDRNYGYTF. DNA for the CDR3: TGTGCCAGCAGTGAGGACAGAAACTATGGCTACACCTTC.

The chain combines TRBV6-2 or TRBV6-3 with TRBJ1-5; D may be TRBD1 (5 bases). Germline CDR1 is MNHEY and CDR2 is SVGEGT. Trimming took off 5 bases at V and 10 bases at J, with 15 bases between the two ends. The CDR3 is 13 amino acids. The CDR3 loop reads CASSPLMGLPQHF. CDR3 sequence (DNA): TGTGCCAGCAGTCCCCTAATGGGGCTACCCCAGCATTTT.

The genes are TRBV15 and TRBJ1-5; D not resolved. The germline V gene has CDR1 LNHNV and CDR2 YYDKDF (reference sequence). This CDR3 has 15 amino acids. Trimming took 1 base from V and 2 from J, leaving 9 bases between them. As DNA, the CDR3 is TGTGCCACCAGCAGAGGAGCGGTAGGCAATCAGCCCCAGCATTTT. This codes for CATSRGAVGNQPQHF. The full variable domain, in which reference TRBV15 and TRBJ1-5 provide the parts outside the CDR3, is DAMVIQNPRYQVTQFGKPVTLSCSQTLNHNVMYWYQQKSSQAPKLLFHYYDKDFNNEADTPDNFQSRRPNTSFCFLDIRSPGLGDTAMYLCATSRGAVGNQPQHFGDGTRLSIL.

This chain links TRBV18 with TRBJ1-2; D ambiguous. Per the germline V gene, CDR1 is KGHSH and CDR2 is LQKENI. V lost 0 bases and J lost 6, with 11 bases in between. CDR3 length: 14 amino acids. The CDR3 DNA reads TGTGCCAGCTCACCACCATTGATGCTACATGGCTACACCTTC. Translated: CASSPPLMLHGYTF.

The genes are TRBV28 and TRBJ2-4, with D hard to call. The CDR3 runs to 8 residues. The V gene lost 1 base and the J gene lost 15 bases, with 1 base spanning the gap. CDR1 and CDR2 from the germline V gene are MDHEN and SYDVKM. CDR3 amino acids: CASSLLYF. The CDR3 DNA follows: TGTGCCAGCAGTTTATTGTACTTC. Drawing the rest from reference TRBV28 and TRBJ2-4, the complete variable domain is DVKVTQSSRYLVKRTGEKVFLECVQDMDHENMFWYRQDPGLGLRLIYFSYDVKMKEKGDIPEGYSVSREKKERFSLILESASTNQTSMYLCASSLLYFGAGTRLSVL.

This clone was seen only once. The DNA for the CDR3 is TGTGCCAGCAGTTTATTTCTGGAGACCCAGTACTTC. Translated: CASSLFLETQYF. The chain employs TRBV28 and TRBJ2-5; D is unclear. The CDR3 sequence is 12 residues long. The germline V gene has CDR1 MDHEN and CDR2 SYDVKM. Between the trimmed V and J ends, which lost 1 base and 5 bases, there was a span of 5 bases.

The rearrangement links TRBV18 to TRBJ1-2, with D possibly being TRBD1 (5 bases). Trimming removed 5 bases at V and 7 bases at J, with 14 bases between. This CDR3 is 13 amino acids long. Germline lookup yields CDR1 KGHSH and CDR2 LQKENI. The CDR3 loop is CASSSKAGVGYTF. The CDR3 DNA reads TGTGCCAGCTCATCTAAGGCGGGGGTTGGCTACACCTTC. The full variable domain, its missing parts supplied by reference TRBV18 and TRBJ1-2, is NAGVMQNPRHLVRRRGQEARLRCSPMKGHSHVYWYRQLPEEGLKFMVYLQKENIIDESGMPKERFSAEFPKEGPSILRIQQVVRGDSAAYFCASSSKAGVGYTFGSGTRLTVV.

The CDR3 protein is CASSLARGRWQYF. CDR3 DNA: TGTGCCAGCAGCTTGGCTCGGGGGAGATGGCAGTACTTC. V and J are TRBV5-6 and TRBJ2-7, with D perhaps matching TRBD2 (6 bases). The CDR3 runs 13 residues. Germline V gives CDR1 SGHDT, CDR2 YYEEEE. Trimming cost V 0 bases and J 9 bases, with 13 bases left between them. Based on the CDR3 plus reference TRBV5-6 and TRBJ2-7, the full variable domain is DAGVTQSPTHLIKTRGQQVTLRCSPKSGHDTVSWYQQALGQGPQFIFQYYEEEERQRGNFPDRFSGHQFPNYSSELNVNALLLGDSALYLCASSLARGRWQYFGPGTRLTVT.

The genes are TRBV9 and TRBJ2-1; D possibly corresponds to TRBD2 (5 bases). CDR3 length: 17 amino acids. Germline V CDR1 and CDR2: SGDLS, YYNGEE. Trimming took off 7 bases at V and 1 base at J, with 21 bases between the two ends. The CDR3, as DNA: TGTGCCAGCGTCAGAACCGACTACCCCACTTCCTACAATGAGCAGTTCTTC. It translates to CASVRTDYPTSYNEQFF.

The gene calls are TRBV4-1 and TRBJ2-7, with 7 bases lining up with TRBD2. CDR3 length: 15 residues. The V and J ends lost 0 bases and 4 bases, in that order; junction bases with no gene match: 6. CDR1 MGHRA and CDR2 YSYEKL come from the germline V gene. The CDR3 sequence: CASSQEREGRYEQYF. CDR3 coding DNA: TGCGCCAGCAGCCAAGAGAGGGAGGGCCGTTACGAGCAGTACTTC.

The chain couples TRBV6-5 to TRBJ1-1; tentatively, D is TRBD1 (6 bases). CDR1 and CDR2 from the germline V gene are MNHEY and SVGAGI. Trimming took off 6 bases at V and 6 bases at J, with 17 bases between the two ends. The CDR3 runs 14 residues. CDR3 loop: CASRLRKGEPEAFF. The CDR3 nucleotides are TGTGCCAGCAGGCTTAGAAAGGGGGAACCTGAAGCTTTCTTT.

This chain joins TRBV7-9 and TRBJ2-1; 7 bases fit TRBD1. After removal of 3 bases from V and 8 bases from J, the junction contained 10 bases not matched to a gene. The germline V gene encodes CDR1 SEHNR and CDR2 FQNEAQ (reference sequence). The CDR3 consists of 15 residues. The CDR3 sequence: CASSFLGQKSHEQFF. In DNA, the CDR3 is TGTGCCAGCAGCTTCTTGGGACAGAAGTCCCATGAGCAGTTCTTC.

This sequence joins TRBV28 and TRBJ2-7, with unresolved D. Per the germline V gene, CDR1 is MDHEN and CDR2 is SYDVKM. The CDR3 has 14 amino acids. With 8 bases removed from V and 0 bases from J, the gap between germline ends came to 14 bases. DNA of the CDR3: TGTGCCAGCCTCCGTGGTACCTACTCCTACGAGCAGTACTTC. Its translation: CASLRGTYSYEQYF.

V gene TRBV11-2 combines with J gene TRBJ1-5; D is undetermined. Germline V gene sequence: CDR1 SGHAT, CDR2 FQNNGV. The CDR3 length is 13 residues. V was cut by 4 bases and J by 9 bases, with 13 bases left in between. The CDR3 DNA is TGTGCCAGCAGCTCAGTTGGCTCGCGGCCCCAGCATTTT. Protein product: CASSSVGSRPQHF.

V is TRBV2 and J is TRBJ1-1; 8 bases match TRBD1. The CDR3 runs to 16 residues. V lost 1 base, J lost 3 bases, and 7 bases stayed unmatched. The germline gives CDR1 SNHLY, CDR2 FYNNEI. This chain's CDR3 is CASSEDMEQGDTEAFF. Written as DNA, the CDR3 is TGTGCCAGCAGTGAAGATATGGAACAGGGGGACACTGAAGCTTTCTTT.

The genes are TRBV28 and TRBJ1-2; 7 bases are a match to TRBD1. V shed 2 bases, J shed 8 bases, and the junction held 5 bases outside the gene matches. This CDR3 region has 13 residues. CDR1 is MDHEN, CDR2 SYDVKM, per germline. Here the CDR3 reads CASSLGQVMGYTF. The DNA for the CDR3 is TGTGCCAGCAGTTTAGGACAGGTGATGGGCTACACCTTC.

This chain uses TRBV5-1 with TRBJ1-6, with a weak D call TRBD1 (5 bases). The V end lost 0 bases, the J end lost 7 bases, and 11 bases lay between the germline ends. CDR1 SGHRS and CDR2 YFSETQ come from the germline V gene. CDR3 size: 15 residues. CDR3 sequence reads: CASSLAGTGNSPLHF. The CDR3 DNA is TGCGCCAGCAGCTTGGCTGGCACAGGCAATTCACCCCTCCACTTT.